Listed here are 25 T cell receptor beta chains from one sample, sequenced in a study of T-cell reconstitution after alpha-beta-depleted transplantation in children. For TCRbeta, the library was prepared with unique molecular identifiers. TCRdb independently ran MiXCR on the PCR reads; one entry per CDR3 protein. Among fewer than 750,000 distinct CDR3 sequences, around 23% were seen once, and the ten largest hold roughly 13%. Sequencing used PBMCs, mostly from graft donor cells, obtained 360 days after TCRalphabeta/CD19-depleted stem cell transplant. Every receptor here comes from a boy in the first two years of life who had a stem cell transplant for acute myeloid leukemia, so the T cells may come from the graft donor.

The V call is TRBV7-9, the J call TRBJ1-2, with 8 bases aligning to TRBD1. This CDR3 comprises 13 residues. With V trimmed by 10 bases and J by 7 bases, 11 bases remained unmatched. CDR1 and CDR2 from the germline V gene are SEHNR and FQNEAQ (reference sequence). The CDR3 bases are TGTGCCATATTCCAGGGGGCGTTCGGTGGCTACACCTTC. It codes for CAIFQGAFGGYTF.

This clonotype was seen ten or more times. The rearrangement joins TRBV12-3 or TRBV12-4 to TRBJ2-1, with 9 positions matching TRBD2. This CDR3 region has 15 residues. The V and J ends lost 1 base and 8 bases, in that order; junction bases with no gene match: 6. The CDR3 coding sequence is TGTGCCAGCAGTTTAGGGGGACTAGCTGAGGATGAGCAGTTCTTC. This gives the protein CASSLGGLAEDEQFF.

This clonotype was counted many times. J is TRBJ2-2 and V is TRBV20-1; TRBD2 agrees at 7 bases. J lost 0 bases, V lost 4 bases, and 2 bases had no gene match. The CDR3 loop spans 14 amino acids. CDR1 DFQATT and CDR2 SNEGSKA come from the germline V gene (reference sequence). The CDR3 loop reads CSATGTTNTGELFF. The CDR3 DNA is TGCAGTGCTACCGGGACTACGAACACCGGGGAGCTGTTTTTT.

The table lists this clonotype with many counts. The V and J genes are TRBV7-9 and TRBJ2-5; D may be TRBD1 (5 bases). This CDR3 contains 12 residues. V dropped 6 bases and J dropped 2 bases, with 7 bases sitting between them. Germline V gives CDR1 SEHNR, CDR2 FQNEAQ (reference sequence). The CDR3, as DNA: TGTGCCAGCAGGACAGCACAAGAGACCCAGTACTTC. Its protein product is CASRTAQETQYF.

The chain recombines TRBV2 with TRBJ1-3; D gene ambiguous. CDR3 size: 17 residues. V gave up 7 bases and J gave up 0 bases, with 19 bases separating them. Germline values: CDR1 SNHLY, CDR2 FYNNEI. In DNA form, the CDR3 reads TGTGCCAGCATGATTGCGTTAACAGCGAACTCTGGAAACACCATATATTTT. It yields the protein CASMIALTANSGNTIYF. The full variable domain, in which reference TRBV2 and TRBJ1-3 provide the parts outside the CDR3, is EPEVTQTPSHQVTQMGQEVILRCVPISNHLYFYWYRQILGQKVEFLVSFYNNEISEKSEIFDDQFSVERPDGSNFTLKIRSTKLEDSAMYFCASMIALTANSGNTIYFGEGSWLTVV.

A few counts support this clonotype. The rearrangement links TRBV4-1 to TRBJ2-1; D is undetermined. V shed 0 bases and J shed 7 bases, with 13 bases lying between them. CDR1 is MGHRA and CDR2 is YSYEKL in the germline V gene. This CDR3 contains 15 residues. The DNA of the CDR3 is TGCGCCAGCAGCCAAGATACAGCAGGAAGGAATGAGCAGTTCTTC. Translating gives CASSQDTAGRNEQFF.

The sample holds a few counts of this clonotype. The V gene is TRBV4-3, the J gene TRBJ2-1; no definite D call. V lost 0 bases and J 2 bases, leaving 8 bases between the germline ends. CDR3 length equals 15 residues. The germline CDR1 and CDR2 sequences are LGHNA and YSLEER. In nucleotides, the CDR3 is TGCGCCAGCAGCCAAGACGCCTACACCTACAATGAGCAGTTCTTC. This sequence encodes CASSQDAYTYNEQFF.

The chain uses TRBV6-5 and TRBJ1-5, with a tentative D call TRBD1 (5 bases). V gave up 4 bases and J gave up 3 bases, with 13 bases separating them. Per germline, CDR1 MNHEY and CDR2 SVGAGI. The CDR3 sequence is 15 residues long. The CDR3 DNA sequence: TGTGCCAGCAGTTTGTACGGGACCCTCAATCAGCCCCAGCATTTT. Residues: CASSLYGTLNQPQHF.

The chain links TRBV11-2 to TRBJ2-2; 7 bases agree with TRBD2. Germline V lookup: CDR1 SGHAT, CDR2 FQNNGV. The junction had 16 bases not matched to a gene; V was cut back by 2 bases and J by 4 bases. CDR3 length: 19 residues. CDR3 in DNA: TGTGCCAGCAGCTTAAGATCGAGTAGCGGGTTCTTCGGCACCGGGGAGCTGTTTTTT. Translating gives CASSLRSSSGFFGTGELFF.

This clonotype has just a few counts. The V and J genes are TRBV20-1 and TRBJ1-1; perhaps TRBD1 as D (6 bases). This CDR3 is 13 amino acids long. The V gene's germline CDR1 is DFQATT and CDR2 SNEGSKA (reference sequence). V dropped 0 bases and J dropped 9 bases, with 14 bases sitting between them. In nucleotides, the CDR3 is TGCAGTGCTAGAGATCCCCAGGGGCACCAAGCTTTCTTT. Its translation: CSARDPQGHQAFF.

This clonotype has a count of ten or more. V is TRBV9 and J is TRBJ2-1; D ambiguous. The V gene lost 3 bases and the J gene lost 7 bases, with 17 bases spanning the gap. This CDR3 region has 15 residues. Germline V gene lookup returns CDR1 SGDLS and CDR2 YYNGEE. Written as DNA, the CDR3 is TGTGCCAGCAGCGCAACCAATGGTGGGCTGAATGAGCAGTTCTTC. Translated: CASSATNGGLNEQFF.

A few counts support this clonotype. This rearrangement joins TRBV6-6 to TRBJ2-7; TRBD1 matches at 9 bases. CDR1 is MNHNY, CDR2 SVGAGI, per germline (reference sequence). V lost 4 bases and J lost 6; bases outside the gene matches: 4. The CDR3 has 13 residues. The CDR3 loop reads CASSWDRVAEQYF. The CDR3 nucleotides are TGTGCCAGCAGTTGGGACAGGGTAGCCGAGCAGTACTTC.

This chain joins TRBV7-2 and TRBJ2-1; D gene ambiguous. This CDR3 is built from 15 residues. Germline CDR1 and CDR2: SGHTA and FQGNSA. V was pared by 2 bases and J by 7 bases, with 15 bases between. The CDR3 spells CASSLSGRSGNEQFF. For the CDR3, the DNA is TGTGCCAGCAGCTTATCGGGTCGGTCTGGGAATGAGCAGTTCTTC.

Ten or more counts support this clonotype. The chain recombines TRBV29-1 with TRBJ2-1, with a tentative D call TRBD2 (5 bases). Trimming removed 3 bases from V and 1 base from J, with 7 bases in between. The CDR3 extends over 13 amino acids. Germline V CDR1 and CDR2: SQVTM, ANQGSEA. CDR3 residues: CSVERESYNEQFF. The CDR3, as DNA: TGCAGCGTTGAGAGGGAATCCTACAATGAGCAGTTCTTC.

The CDR3 reads CASRFSRTVTDTQYF. Here the CDR3 DNA reads TGTGCCAGCAGGTTCTCTAGGACAGTAACAGATACGCAGTATTTT. V gene TRBV6-5 combines with J gene TRBJ2-3; a weak D match, TRBD1 (6 bases). The CDR3 extends over 15 amino acids. Germline V gene data show CDR1 as MNHEY and CDR2 as SVGAGI. Trimming shortened V by 6 bases and J by 3 bases, and 16 bases separated the two germline ends.

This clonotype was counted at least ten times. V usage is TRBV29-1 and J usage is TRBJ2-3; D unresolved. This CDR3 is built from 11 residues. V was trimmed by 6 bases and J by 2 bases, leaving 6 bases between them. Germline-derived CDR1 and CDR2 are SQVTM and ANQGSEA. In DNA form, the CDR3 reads TGCAGCGTCGAATCCACAGATACGCAGTATTTT. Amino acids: CSVESTDTQYF.

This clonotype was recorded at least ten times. The CDR3, as DNA: TGTGCCAGCAGTTACTCGGTTCCGACGGACTCCTACGAGCAGTACTTC. Protein sequence: CASSYSVPTDSYEQYF. The genes are TRBV6-2 or TRBV6-3 and TRBJ2-7; D ambiguous. CDR3 length: 16 residues. V lost 0 bases, J lost 0 bases, and 12 bases lay in between. Germline CDR1 reads MNHEY; CDR2 reads SVGEGT.

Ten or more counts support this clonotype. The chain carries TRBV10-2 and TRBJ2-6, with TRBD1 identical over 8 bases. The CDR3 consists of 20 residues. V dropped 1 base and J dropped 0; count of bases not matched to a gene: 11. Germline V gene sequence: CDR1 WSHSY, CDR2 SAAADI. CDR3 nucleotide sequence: TGCGCCAGCAGTGAGTGGTTGGACAGGGCTCCCCGCTCTGGGGCCAACGTCCTGACTTTC. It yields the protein CASSEWLDRAPRSGANVLTF.

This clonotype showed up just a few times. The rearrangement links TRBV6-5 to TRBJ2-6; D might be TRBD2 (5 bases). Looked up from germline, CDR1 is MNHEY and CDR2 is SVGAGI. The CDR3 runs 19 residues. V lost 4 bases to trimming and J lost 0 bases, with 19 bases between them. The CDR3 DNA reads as TGTGCCAGCAGTTCGAAAATAATTCTAGGAGGCTCTGGGGCCAACGTCCTGACTTTC. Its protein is CASSSKIILGGSGANVLTF.

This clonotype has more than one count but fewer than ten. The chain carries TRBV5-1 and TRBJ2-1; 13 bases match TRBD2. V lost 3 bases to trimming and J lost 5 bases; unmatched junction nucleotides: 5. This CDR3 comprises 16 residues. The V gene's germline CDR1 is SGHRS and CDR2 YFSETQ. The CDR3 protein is CASSSTSGGSHNEQFF. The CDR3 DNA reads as TGCGCCAGCAGCTCGACTAGCGGGGGGTCTCACAATGAGCAGTTCTTC.

CDR3 sequence reads: CASSLGLAGDHHRYNEQFF. The CDR3 DNA is TGTGCCAGCAGTCTGGGACTAGCGGGAGACCACCACAGGTACAATGAGCAGTTCTTC. This chain joins TRBV12-3 or TRBV12-4 and TRBJ2-1, with TRBD2 matching 14 bases. The V and J ends lost 5 bases and 4 bases, in that order; junction bases with no gene match: 13. The CDR3 has 19 amino acids.

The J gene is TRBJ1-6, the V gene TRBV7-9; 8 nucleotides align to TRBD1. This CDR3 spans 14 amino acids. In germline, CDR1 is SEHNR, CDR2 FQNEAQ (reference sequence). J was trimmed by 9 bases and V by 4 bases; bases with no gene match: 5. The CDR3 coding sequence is TGTGCCAGCAGCTCTGCAGGGGGCTCTTCACCCCTCCACTTT. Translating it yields CASSSAGGSSPLHF.

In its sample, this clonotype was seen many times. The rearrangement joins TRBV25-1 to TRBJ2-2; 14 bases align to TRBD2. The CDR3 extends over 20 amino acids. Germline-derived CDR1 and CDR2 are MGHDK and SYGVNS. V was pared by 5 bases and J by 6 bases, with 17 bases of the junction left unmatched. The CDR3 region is CASSTFAGGLAGEFPGELFF. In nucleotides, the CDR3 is TGTGCCAGCAGTACCTTCGCGGGGGGACTAGCGGGGGAGTTTCCCGGGGAGCTGTTTTTT.

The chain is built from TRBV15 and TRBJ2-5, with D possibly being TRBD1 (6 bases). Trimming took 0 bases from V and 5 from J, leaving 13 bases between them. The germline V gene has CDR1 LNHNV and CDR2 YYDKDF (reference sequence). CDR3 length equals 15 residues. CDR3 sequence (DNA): TGTGCCACCAGCAGAGATGCAGGGGCGTATGAGACCCAGTACTTC. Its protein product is CATSRDAGAYETQYF.

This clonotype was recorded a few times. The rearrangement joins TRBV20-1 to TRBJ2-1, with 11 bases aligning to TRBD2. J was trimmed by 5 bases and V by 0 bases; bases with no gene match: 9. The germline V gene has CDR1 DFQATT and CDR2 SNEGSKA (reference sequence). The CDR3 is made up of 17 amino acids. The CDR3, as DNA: TGCAGTGCTAGAGATCTGAAGGCTAGCGGGGGGAACAATGAGCAGTTCTTC. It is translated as CSARDLKASGGNNEQFF.